A single sample is the source of the 10 T cell receptor beta chains below, sequenced in a study of blood T cell repertoires in COVID-19. Measured with immunoSEQ multiplex PCR; TCRdb has only the in-frame clones, and not every one. The sample consists of some 150,000 clones, around 77% of them appearing once. The sequenced material came from peripheral blood. These receptor sequences come from a man in his fifties or sixties with active or convalescent COVID-19.

This chain uses TRBV18 with TRBJ2-5; no firm D call. The CDR3 length is 13 residues. Trimming removed 3 bases from V and 1 base from J, with 6 bases in between. Germline lookup yields CDR1 KGHSH and CDR2 LQKENI. The CDR3: CASSPSPQETQYF. The CDR3, as DNA: TGTGCCAGCTCACCTAGCCCCCAAGAGACCCAGTACTTC.

V gene TRBV5-1 combines with J gene TRBJ2-5, with 9 positions matching TRBD1. Trimming took 6 bases from V and 5 from J; bases not matched to a gene: 14. CDR3 length: 16 amino acids. Germline CDR1 and CDR2: SGHRS and YFSETQ. In DNA form, the CDR3 reads TGCGCCAGCACACTTTTTTACAGGGGGCTTGGCGAGACCCAGTACTTC. Translating gives CASTLFYRGLGETQYF.

Note on this clone: Distinct nucleotide sequences in the sample also encode this CDR3. The chain carries TRBV7-2 and TRBJ2-7, with 8 nucleotides matching TRBD2. Germline trimming cut 5 bases from V and 3 bases from J; bases unmatched to any gene: 3. Germline values: CDR1 SGHTA, CDR2 FQGNSA. The CDR3 is 13 residues long. The CDR3 nucleotides are TGTGCCAGCAGCCTGAGCGGGAGCTACGAGCAGTACTTC. Its protein is CASSLSGSYEQYF.

Concerning this clone itself: This specimen includes other DNA sequences encoding the same CDR3. The chain recombines TRBV7-9 with TRBJ2-1; a possible D gene is TRBD2 (8 bases). CDR3 length: 16 residues. The ends were cut back, 5 bases at V and 4 bases at J, with 18 bases in the middle. Germline CDR1 and CDR2: SEHNR and FQNEAQ (reference sequence). The CDR3 spells CASSPGGGGAYNEQFF. The CDR3, as DNA: TGTGCCAGCAGCCCGGGAGGGGGCGGGGCTTACAATGAGCAGTTCTTC.

The chain recombines TRBV6-1 with TRBJ2-1, with D perhaps TRBD2 (5 bases). The CDR3 totals 14 residues. V gave up 0 bases and J gave up 4 bases, with 7 bases separating them. Germline CDR1 reads MNHNS; CDR2 reads SASEGT. The CDR3 nucleotides are TGTGCCAGCAGTGAAGCAGGCGGGTACAATGAGCAGTTCTTC. Translation: CASSEAGGYNEQFF.

The table lists this clone with a few counts. The chain has TRBV6-2 or TRBV6-3 and TRBJ2-3, with TRBD2 matching over 7 bases. Germline CDR1 is MNHEY and CDR2 is SVGEGT. The CDR3 loop spans 14 amino acids. V was pared by 6 bases and J by 5 bases, with 8 bases of the junction left unmatched. CDR3 in amino acids: CASSLGLVGDTQYF. The CDR3 nucleotides are TGTGCCAGCAGCCTTGGACTAGTAGGAGATACGCAGTATTTT.

The V and J genes are TRBV21-1 and TRBJ2-7; the D call of TRBD1 is as the table states it, not checked on the DNA. TRBV21-1 is a listed pseudogene. CDR3 length equals 13 residues. CDR3 loop: CASEGQGSYEQYF. In DNA, the CDR3 is TGTGCCAGCGAAGGACAGGGGTCCTACGAGCAGTACTTC.

The rearrangement uses TRBV29-1 and TRBJ2-7, with 16 bases that match TRBD2. Germline loops: CDR1 SQVTM, CDR2 ANQGSEA. The trim removed 7 bases at V and 3 bases at J, leaving 18 bases unmatched. The CDR3 covers 19 residues. The CDR3 coding sequence is TGCAGCGCTAGAACAGGGACTAGCGGGAGGGGGAACTCGCGCTACGAGCAGTACTTC. This codes for CSARTGTSGRGNSRYEQYF.

This chain connects TRBV7-9 to TRBJ2-2; 13 nucleotides align to TRBD2. Germline CDR1 reads SEHNR; CDR2 reads FQNEAQ (reference sequence). There are 17 residues in the CDR3. V lost 5 bases, J lost 0 bases, and 3 bases stayed unmatched. CDR3 sequence reads: CASSPGLAGPNTGELFF. In DNA, the CDR3 is TGTGCCAGCAGCCCGGGACTAGCGGGACCGAACACCGGGGAGCTGTTTTTT.

The J gene is TRBJ2-2, the V gene TRBV6-5; D is unresolved. The CDR3 has 16 residues. CDR1 and CDR2 (germline): MNHEY, SVGAGI. Trimming shortened V by 2 bases and J by 0 bases, and 10 bases separated the two germline ends. The CDR3 DNA follows: TGTGCCAGCAGTTACGGCAGTTTCGCGAACACCGGGGAGCTGTTTTTT. Its protein product is CASSYGSFANTGELFF.